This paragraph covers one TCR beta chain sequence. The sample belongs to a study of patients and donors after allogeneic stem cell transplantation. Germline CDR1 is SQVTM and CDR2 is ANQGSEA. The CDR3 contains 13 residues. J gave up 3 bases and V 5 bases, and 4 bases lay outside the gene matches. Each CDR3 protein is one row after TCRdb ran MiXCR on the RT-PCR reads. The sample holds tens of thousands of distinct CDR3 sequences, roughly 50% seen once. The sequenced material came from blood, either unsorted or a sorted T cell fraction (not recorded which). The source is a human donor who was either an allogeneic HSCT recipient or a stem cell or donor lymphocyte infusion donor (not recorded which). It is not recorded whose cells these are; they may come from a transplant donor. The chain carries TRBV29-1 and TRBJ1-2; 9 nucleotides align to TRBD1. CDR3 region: CSVWDRAYYGYTF. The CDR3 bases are TGCAGCGTTTGGGACAGGGCCTACTATGGCTACACCTTC.